The 28 T cell receptor beta chains below all came from one sample that was sequenced in a study of cytomegalovirus exposure and HLA in healthy donors. The PCR ran on 60 Vbeta and 13 Jbeta primers. TCRdb's table, derived via immunoSEQ multiplex PCR, lists solely in-frame clones and lacks some. The top ten hold around 4.8% of the sample, which has approximately 97,000 clones, 50% to 70% seen once. Sequenced: PBMCs. The receptors here all came from a human donor in good health.

The gene calls are TRBV5-4 and TRBJ2-7; possible D gene TRBD2, 6 bases. The CDR3 sequence is 13 residues long. Germline V CDR1 and CDR2: SGHNT, YYREEE (reference sequence). With 1 base removed from V and 7 bases from J, the gap between germline ends came to 12 bases. This CDR3 reads CASSLTEAGEQYF. The CDR3 bases are TGTGCCAGCAGCTTGACAGAGGCGGGGGAGCAGTACTTC.

The CDR3: CASSLPGSGSISNEQFF. Written as DNA, the CDR3 is TGTGCCAGCAGCTTACCCGGTAGCGGGAGTATTAGCAATGAGCAGTTCTTC. This chain links TRBV7-9 with TRBJ2-1; 9 positions agree with TRBD2. V gave up 2 bases and J gave up 6 bases; unmatched junction bases: 11. CDR1 is SEHNR and CDR2 is FQNEAQ in the germline V gene (reference sequence). This CDR3 is 17 amino acids long.

The rearrangement uses TRBV10-3 and TRBJ2-7, with 10 bases that match TRBD2. The CDR3 spans 15 residues. Germline values: CDR1 ENHRY, CDR2 SYGVKD. With V trimmed by 2 bases and J by 4 bases, 5 bases remained unmatched. CDR3 loop: CAISEPAGGQYEQYF. For the CDR3, the DNA is TGTGCCATCAGTGAGCCAGCGGGAGGGCAATACGAGCAGTACTTC.

V usage is TRBV27 and J usage is TRBJ2-7; possible D gene TRBD1, 6 bases. This CDR3 is 12 amino acids long. V was pared by 3 bases and J by 6 bases, with 9 bases between. Germline CDR1 is MNHEY and CDR2 is SMNVEV (reference sequence). The CDR3 DNA reads as TGTGCCAGCAGTTTGATAGGGGGCGAGCAGTACTTC. This gives the protein CASSLIGGEQYF.

The chain has TRBV6-5 and TRBJ1-1; TRBD1 is a possible D gene (5 bases). Per germline, CDR1 MNHEY and CDR2 SVGAGI. Trimming cost V 4 bases and J 6 bases, with 12 bases left between them. The length of the CDR3 is 13 residues. CDR3 DNA: TGTGCCAGCAGTTCCAACGACAGACCTGAAGCTTTCTTT. Residues: CASSSNDRPEAFF.

This clone was seen more than once but under ten times. V gene TRBV18 combines with J gene TRBJ2-1, with 8 bases fitting TRBD1. Germline trimming cut 2 bases from V and 0 bases from J; bases unmatched to any gene: 3. Looked up from germline, CDR1 is KGHSH and CDR2 is LQKENI. The CDR3 loop spans 16 amino acids. Written as DNA, the CDR3 is TGTGCCAGCTCACCAAGACAGGGGAGCTCCTACAATGAGCAGTTCTTC. Protein product: CASSPRQGSSYNEQFF.

The chain is built from TRBV6-1 and TRBJ1-2; perhaps TRBD1 as D (6 bases). This CDR3 has 15 residues. Trimming took off 3 bases at V and 7 bases at J, with 18 bases between the two ends. In germline, CDR1 is MNHNS, CDR2 SASEGT. As DNA, the CDR3 is TGTGCCAGCAGTGAGGAACAGGGTGCTGGTGGTGGCTACACCTTC. This sequence encodes CASSEEQGAGGGYTF.

This chain joins TRBV6-1 and TRBJ2-3; D not certain. The CDR3 loop spans 17 amino acids. The V end was cut by 1 base, the J end by 4 bases, with 18 bases between. Germline values: CDR1 MNHNS, CDR2 SASEGT. The CDR3: CASSEDSSVLRPDTQYF. The CDR3 DNA reads TGTGCCAGCAGTGAAGACAGTAGTGTTCTTAGGCCAGATACGCAGTATTTT.

This rearrangement joins TRBV5-1 to TRBJ1-1; 7 positions agree with TRBD1. The CDR3 is 16 amino acids. Germline-derived CDR1 and CDR2 are SGHRS and YFSETQ. The junction had 12 bases not matched to a gene; V was cut back by 1 base and J by 6 bases. The CDR3 DNA sequence: TGCGCCAGCAGCTTGCCCAGGGGGACTCTGAGAGCTGAAGCTTTCTTT. Its translation is CASSLPRGTLRAEAFF.

V and J are TRBV2 and TRBJ2-4; 7 bases match TRBD1. From germline, CDR1 is SNHLY and CDR2 FYNNEI. CDR3 length equals 17 residues. J gave up 0 bases and V 6 bases, and 11 bases lay outside the gene matches. CDR3 nucleotides: TGTGCCAGCAGCCTAAAAGGACAGGCACTAGCCAAAAACATTCAGTACTTC. This codes for CASSLKGQALAKNIQYF.

J is TRBJ2-1 and V is TRBV5-1, with a possible D match to TRBD2 (5 bases). Germline V lookup: CDR1 SGHRS, CDR2 YFSETQ. This CDR3 region has 16 residues. V was shortened by 0 bases and J by 4 bases, with 14 bases between the two germline ends. CDR3 in amino acids: CASSLARHGEYNEQFF. CDR3 DNA: TGCGCCAGCAGCTTGGCTCGGCACGGGGAGTACAATGAGCAGTTCTTC.

The chain couples TRBV2 to TRBJ2-2; D is possibly TRBD2 (5 bases). The germline gives CDR1 SNHLY, CDR2 FYNNEI. CDR3 length: 15 residues. V was shortened by 4 bases and J by 2 bases, with 11 bases between the two germline ends. The CDR3 is CASSGTRLNTGELFF. The CDR3 bases are TGTGCCAGCAGTGGAACCCGACTAAACACCGGGGAGCTGTTTTTT.

The V and J genes are TRBV6-5 and TRBJ1-2; no definite D call. V was clipped by 6 bases and J by 3 bases, with 17 bases between them. The V gene's germline CDR1 is MNHEY and CDR2 SVGAGI. CDR3 length equals 15 residues. CDR3 protein: CASSPAGEGDYGYTF. CDR3 coding DNA: TGTGCCAGCAGCCCTGCGGGAGAGGGAGACTATGGCTACACCTTC.

A few counts support this clone. The rearrangement links TRBV28 to TRBJ1-5; D not certain. Germline loops: CDR1 MDHEN, CDR2 SYDVKM. The V end lost 6 bases, the J end lost 3 bases, and 12 bases lay between the germline ends. The CDR3 consists of 14 residues. CDR3 nucleotides: TGTGCCAGCAGATCTAGTGATAACAATCAGCCCCAGCATTTT. Translated, it gives CASRSSDNNQPQHF.

V gene TRBV5-5 combines with J gene TRBJ1-4; no firm D call. Germline CDR1 is SGHKS and CDR2 is YYEKEE (reference sequence). V lost 4 bases and J lost 8, with 18 bases in between. The CDR3 loop spans 15 amino acids. The CDR3 coding sequence is TGTGCCAGCAGCCAGCGACTCCCCGGTGGCGAAAAACTGTTTTTT. This translates into CASSQRLPGGEKLFF.

The genes are TRBV6-1 and TRBJ1-6; tentative D call: TRBD1 (6 bases). The CDR3 runs to 14 residues. Deletions cut 3 bases from V and 7 bases from J, with 10 bases between. Germline V lookup: CDR1 MNHNS, CDR2 SASEGT. DNA for the CDR3: TGTGCCAGCAGTGACAGGGGATTGAATTCACCCCTCCACTTT. This sequence encodes CASSDRGLNSPLHF.

The rearrangement uses TRBV27 and TRBJ2-3; D ambiguous. Between the trimmed V and J ends, which lost 2 bases and 3 bases, there was a span of 15 bases. Per germline, CDR1 MNHEY and CDR2 SMNVEV (reference sequence). The CDR3 length is 16 residues. The CDR3 protein is CASSLNDLGGTDTQYF. The CDR3, as DNA: TGTGCCAGCAGTTTAAACGACCTAGGTGGTACAGATACGCAGTATTTT.

The rearrangement uses TRBV7-6 and TRBJ2-7, with TRBD1 identical over 10 bases. V gave up 5 bases and J gave up 1 base; unmatched junction bases: 5. The CDR3 sequence is 15 residues long. Germline loops: CDR1 SGHVS, CDR2 FNYEAQ. The DNA for the CDR3 is TGTGCCAGCAGCCAGGACAGGGGGTTTTCCTACGAGCAGTACTTC. Its protein is CASSQDRGFSYEQYF.

The chain uses TRBV7-9 and TRBJ2-7; 11 nucleotides agree with TRBD1. J was trimmed by 3 bases and V by 5 bases; bases with no gene match: 6. Germline V gene sequence: CDR1 SEHNR, CDR2 FQNEAQ (reference sequence). The CDR3 is 15 amino acids. As DNA, the CDR3 is TGTGCCAGCAGCCCTGGGACAGGGGGTTACTACGAGCAGTACTTC. It yields the protein CASSPGTGGYYEQYF.

V is TRBV6-5 and J is TRBJ2-7; 8 bases are a match to TRBD2. V lost 5 bases to trimming and J lost 3 bases; unmatched junction nucleotides: 6. CDR1 is MNHEY, CDR2 SVGAGI, per germline. The CDR3 has 14 amino acids. CDR3 region: CASSDGTSFYEQYF. CDR3 sequence (DNA): TGTGCCAGCAGTGACGGGACTAGTTTCTACGAGCAGTACTTC.

The rearrangement joins TRBV6-5 to TRBJ1-2, with 7 bases fitting TRBD1. This CDR3 has 13 amino acids. Germline loops: CDR1 MNHEY, CDR2 SVGAGI. The junction had 5 bases not matched to a gene; V was cut back by 6 bases and J by 4 bases. The CDR3 loop is CASSIGGGYGYTF. The CDR3 nucleotides are TGTGCCAGCAGCATAGGGGGCGGCTATGGCTACACCTTC.

The chain is built from TRBV5-1 and TRBJ2-3; no firm D call. V was pared by 5 bases and J by 0 bases, with 7 bases between. This CDR3 has 13 residues. CDR1 is SGHRS, CDR2 YFSETQ, per germline. The CDR3 here is CASSRYSTDTQYF. As DNA, the CDR3 is TGCGCCAGCAGTCGGTATAGCACAGATACGCAGTATTTT.

This clone was recorded once. Written as DNA, the CDR3 is TGTGCCAGCAGCTTAGAGTCCGGGACAGCATACGAGCAGTACTTC. This translates into CASSLESGTAYEQYF. The rearrangement uses TRBV11-2 and TRBJ2-7, with TRBD1 matching over 7 bases. Trimming cost V 0 bases and J 4 bases; bases outside gene matches: 6. The germline V gene has CDR1 SGHAT and CDR2 FQNNGV. This CDR3 has 15 amino acids.

This clone was counted between two and nine times. The chain carries TRBV30 and TRBJ2-3; the match to TRBD2 covers 9 bases. Unmatched junction bases numbered 2, after V lost 0 bases and J lost 4 bases. The germline V gene has CDR1 GTSNPN and CDR2 SVGIG (reference sequence). The CDR3 is made up of 14 amino acids. CDR3 sequence reads: CAWSVAGGADTQYF. In DNA, the CDR3 is TGTGCCTGGAGTGTGGCGGGAGGGGCAGATACGCAGTATTTT.

The chain couples TRBV1 to TRBJ1-5. TRBV1 is reported as a pseudogene. The CDR3 is made up of 16 amino acids. CDR3 DNA sequence: TGCACCAGCAGCCAAGATCGGGGAGATAGCAATCAGCCCCAGCATTTT. This translates into CTSSQDRGDSNQPQHF.

This chain connects TRBV10-2 to TRBJ2-7; perhaps TRBD2 as D (6 bases). Trimming cost V 6 bases and J 2 bases, with 17 bases left between them. The germline V gene has CDR1 WSHSY and CDR2 SAAADI. This CDR3 has 15 amino acids. This chain's CDR3 is CASREGTGLAYEQYF. The DNA of the CDR3 is TGCGCCAGCAGGGAAGGCACGGGACTGGCCTACGAGCAGTACTTC.

The table lists this clone with a few counts. The rearrangement uses TRBV19 and TRBJ2-3, with 7 bases that match TRBD1. The CDR3 has 14 amino acids. Germline CDR1 reads LNHDA; CDR2 reads SQIVND (reference sequence). With V trimmed by 7 bases and J by 2 bases, 6 bases remained unmatched. The CDR3 sequence: CASTKTGYTDTQYF. CDR3 sequence (DNA): TGTGCCAGTACTAAGACAGGGTACACAGATACGCAGTATTTT. Full variable domain (remainder filled in from reference TRBV19 and TRBJ2-3): DGGITQSPKYLFRKEGQNVTLSCEQNLNHDAMYWYRQDPGQGLRLIYYSQIVNDFQKGDIAEGYSVSREKKESFPLTVTSAQKNPTAFYLCASTKTGYTDTQYFGPGTRLTVL.

This chain links TRBV4-2 with TRBJ2-2; 12 bases are a match to TRBD2. V shed 3 bases, J shed 6 bases, and the junction held 14 bases outside the gene matches. Germline-derived CDR1 and CDR2 are LGHNA and YNFKEQ. The CDR3 covers 19 residues. CDR3 amino acids: CASSHETGTSGFSAGELFF. The CDR3 DNA is TGTGCCAGCAGCCACGAAACCGGGACTAGCGGGTTCTCCGCCGGGGAGCTGTTTTTT.